This T cell receptor beta chain appears in the sequencing data of a study of shared clonotypes between healthy human individuals. Findings of the study overall: Sharing of clonotypes among donors was expected to vary with sequencing depth.

About this clone: The antigen remains unidentified.

Produced via immunoSEQ multiplex PCR; TCRdb's table is partial and in-frame only. The sample includes approximately 1.5 million clones, about 98.5% seen only once; the top ten take under 0.45%. V gave up 6 bases and J gave up 8 bases; unmatched junction bases: 9. Looked up from germline, CDR1 is SNHLY and CDR2 is FYNNEI. The length of the CDR3 is 15 residues. The chain combines TRBV2 with TRBJ2-2; TRBD1 agrees at 10 bases. The receptor was isolated from a man aged 30-40 years in good health. Sequenced material: naive CD4+ T cells sorted from blood. Subset noted: CD45RA+ positively selected. CDR3 sequence (DNA): TGTGCCAGCAGCTCAACCGGGACAGGGGTTGGGGAGCTGTTTTTT. This translates into CASSSTGTGVGELFF.